Sequencing of this T cell receptor beta chain was carried out in a study of T cells after yellow fever vaccination. Background on the study: With SMART-Seq v4 Ultra Low Input, the fractions containing low cell numbers were prepared.

TCRdb ran MiXCR on the 5' RACE reads and lists one entry per CDR3 protein. Altogether around 73,000 distinct CDR3 sequences are present, approximately 7.5% being singletons, with the ten largest covering roughly two fifths. The sequence was collected from a man between 25 and 39 years old who received the YFV17D yellow fever vaccine. The sequenced sample was CD8+ T cells sorted from PBMCs, obtained on the day of the yellow fever booster vaccination.

The CDR3 loop reads CASSSFTDTQYF. The CDR3 DNA is TGTGCCAGCAGTTCGTTCACAGATACGCAGTATTTT. This chain joins TRBV27 and TRBJ2-3; D gene ambiguous. In germline, CDR1 is MNHEY, CDR2 SMNVEV (reference sequence). CDR3 length: 12 residues. Trimming cost V 4 bases and J 2 bases, with 4 bases left between them.